This paragraph covers one T cell receptor beta chain sequence. Its antigen is as yet unknown. MiXCR was run by TCRdb on the reads, yielding one entry per CDR3 protein. The sample yields about 900,000 distinct CDR3 sequences, around 30% seen once. This sample is part of a study of T cell repertoires in cytomegalovirus infection. Study-level information: Recently described HLA-C-restricted plus well-studied HLA-B-restricted CMV epitopes were used.

The germline V and J ends were trimmed by 5 bases and 1 base, with 9 bases remaining between them. The germline gives CDR1 MDHEN, CDR2 SYDVKM. The CDR3 spans 14 residues. Study-level results: In two of eight donors, the top clonotype was HLA-C-restricted CMV-specific.

V usage is TRBV28 and J usage is TRBJ1-5; D remains unclear. This receptor was taken from a human donor in good health (CMV status not recorded). Some clones in this sample may be carry-over from other donors' samples. The sequencing used cultured CD8+ T cells from PBMCs, collected from culture after CMV antigen stimulation. The CDR3 nucleotides read TGTGCCAGCAGTGCCGCACAGAGCAATCAGCCCCAGCATTTT. Protein: CASSAAQSNQPQHF.